This TCR beta chain was captured by sequencing in a study of T cells in localized non-small cell lung cancer. This CDR3 has 16 residues. Germline V CDR1 and CDR2: SNHLY, FYNNEI. The V end was cut by 7 bases, the J end by 7 bases, with 22 bases between. The method was immunoSEQ multiplex PCR; TCRdb's version includes in-frame clones alone and lacks a portion of them. Of tens of thousands of clones listed, about 86% were seen once; the top ten hold around 7%. This specimen was peripheral blood, taken before any cancer treatment. This chain uses TRBV2 with TRBJ2-2; a weak D match, TRBD1 (6 bases). The source is a woman between 18 and 50 years old with stage III lung adenocarcinoma. The CDR3 sequence: CASKETVQQGHGELFF. The CDR3 nucleotides are TGTGCCAGCAAGGAAACCGTCCAACAGGGTCACGGGGAGCTGTTTTTT.